This T cell receptor (beta chain) is drawn from a study of blood T cell repertoires in COVID-19. At the level of the study: The cDNA or gDNA used as material had been derived from T cells, B-cell-depleted T cells, or PBMCs.

As handled by the study authors: For nucleated cells, counts were estimated from reference gene primer amplification. The repertoire was sequenced with immunoSEQ multiplex PCR; TCRdb's copy has only in-frame clones and lacks some. From that table come the V and J calls and clone size; the DNA was used to work out D and trimming. The sample lists over 400,000 clones, roughly 90% seen once, with around 1.4% in the top ten. This CDR3 is 15 amino acids long. Germline V CDR1 and CDR2: GTSNPN, SVGIG (reference sequence). V trimming: 0 bases; J trimming: 5 bases; junction bases outside the gene matches: 1. V usage is TRBV30 and J usage is TRBJ2-2; TRBD2 agrees at 12 bases. This receptor was obtained from a woman aged 25 to 39 with active or convalescent COVID-19. Input material: peripheral blood. CDR3 coding DNA: TGTGCCTGGAGTGTACTAGCGGGGGGTACCGGGGAGCTGTTTTTT. It encodes CAWSVLAGGTGELFF.